The 8 T cell receptor beta chains below all came from one sample that was sequenced in a study of OX40 agonist ivuxolimab in advanced cancers. Assay: immunoSEQ multiplex PCR; the TCRdb copy retains only in-frame clones and omits some. Of more than 70,000 clones listed, 65% to 90% are singletons. The specimen was CD4+ or CD8+ T cells sorted from blood, collected in a trial of the OX40 agonist ivuxolimab. All receptors come from an adult with an advanced solid tumor such as melanoma, head and neck, liver or kidney cancer.

V usage is TRBV5-1 and J usage is TRBJ2-3; maybe TRBD2 (5 bases). Trimming stripped 0 bases from V and 0 bases from J, with 14 bases between. The CDR3 is made up of 17 amino acids. In germline, CDR1 is SGHRS, CDR2 YFSETQ. The CDR3 DNA reads as TGCGCCAGCAGCTTGGGGGGTCGGACTTTCAGCACAGATACGCAGTATTTT. Translation: CASSLGGRTFSTDTQYF.

The chain recombines TRBV7-2 with TRBJ2-5; D uncertain. The last part of the DNA fits TRBJ2-7 better; the J call may be wrong. The CDR3 has 14 residues. Germline V gene lookup returns CDR1 SGHTA and CDR2 FQGNSA. The chain's CDR3 is CASSLAASPYEQYF. CDR3 coding DNA: TGTGCCAGCAGCTTAGCGGCCTCCCCCTACGAGCAGTACTTC.

This clone was recorded once. V is TRBV5-6 and J is TRBJ1-2; D is unresolved. CDR1 is SGHDT and CDR2 is YYEEEE in the germline V gene. Trimming pared 2 bases from V and 2 bases from J, leaving 1 base between. This CDR3 has 11 residues. The CDR3 DNA sequence: TGTGCCAGCAGCTTAAACTATGGCTACACCTTC. Its protein product is CASSLNYGYTF.

J is TRBJ2-1 and V is TRBV5-1, with 11 bases that match TRBD1. CDR3 size: 15 residues. The J segment lost 7 bases and the V segment lost 6 bases, leaving 9 bases of the junction unmatched. The germline V gene has CDR1 SGHRS and CDR2 YFSETQ. As DNA, the CDR3 is TGCGCCAGCATTGCCGGGACAGGGGGGTATAATGAGCAGTTCTTC. Amino acid sequence: CASIAGTGGYNEQFF.

J is TRBJ1-1 and V is TRBV7-2; a possible D gene is TRBD1 (5 bases). CDR3 size: 14 residues. Trimming pared 5 bases from V and 1 base from J, leaving 11 bases between. Per germline, CDR1 SGHTA and CDR2 FQGNSA. The DNA for the CDR3 is TGTGCCAGCAGCCCCGGACACTCGAACACTGAAGCTTTCTTT. The encoded protein is CASSPGHSNTEAFF.

The chain has TRBV6-4 and TRBJ1-5, with unresolved D. V was pared by 0 bases and J by 9 bases, with 15 bases between. In germline, CDR1 is MRHNA, CDR2 SNTAGT. CDR3 length: 15 amino acids. The DNA for the CDR3 is TGTGCCAGCAGTGACTCCGCAGGTCGGACTGGGCCCCAGCATTTT. It encodes CASSDSAGRTGPQHF.

The rearrangement links TRBV6-5 to TRBJ1-5, with D possibly TRBD1 on 5 matching bases. This CDR3 is built from 15 residues. Germline lookup yields CDR1 MNHEY and CDR2 SVGAGI. Trimming cost V 6 bases and J 3 bases, with 15 bases left between them. The CDR3: CASSPTGVLNQPQHF. DNA of the CDR3: TGTGCCAGCAGCCCCACGGGGGTCCTCAATCAGCCCCAGCATTTT.

This rearrangement joins TRBV18 to TRBJ1-1; D uncertain. The V end was cut by 5 bases, the J end by 0 bases, with 10 bases between. The germline V gene encodes CDR1 KGHSH and CDR2 LQKENI. The CDR3 loop spans 14 amino acids. CDR3: CASSSRDLNTEAFF. CDR3 nucleotides: TGTGCCAGCTCATCCAGAGACTTGAACACTGAAGCTTTCTTT.